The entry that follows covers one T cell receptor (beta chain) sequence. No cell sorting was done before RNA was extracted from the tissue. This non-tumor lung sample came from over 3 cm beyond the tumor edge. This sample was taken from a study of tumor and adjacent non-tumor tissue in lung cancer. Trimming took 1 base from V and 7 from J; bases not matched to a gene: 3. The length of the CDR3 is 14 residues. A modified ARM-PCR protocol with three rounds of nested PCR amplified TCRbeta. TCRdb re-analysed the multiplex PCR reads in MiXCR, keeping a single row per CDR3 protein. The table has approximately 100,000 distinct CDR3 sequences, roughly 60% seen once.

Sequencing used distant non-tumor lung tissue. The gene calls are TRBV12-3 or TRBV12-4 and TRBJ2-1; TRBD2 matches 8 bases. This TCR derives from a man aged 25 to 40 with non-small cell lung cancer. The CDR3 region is CASSLVVAGNEQFF. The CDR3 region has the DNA TGTGCCAGCAGTTTAGTAGTAGCGGGGAATGAGCAGTTCTTC.